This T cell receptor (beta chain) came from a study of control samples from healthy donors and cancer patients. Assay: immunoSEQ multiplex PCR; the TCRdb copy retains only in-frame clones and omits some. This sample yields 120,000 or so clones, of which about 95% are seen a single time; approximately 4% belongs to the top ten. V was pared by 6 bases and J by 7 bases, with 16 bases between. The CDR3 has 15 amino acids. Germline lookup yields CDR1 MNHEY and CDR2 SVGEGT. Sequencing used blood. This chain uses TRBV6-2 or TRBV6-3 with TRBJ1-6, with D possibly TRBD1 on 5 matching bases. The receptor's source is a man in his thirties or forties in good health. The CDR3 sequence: CASSDPGRVNSPLHF. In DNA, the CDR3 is TGTGCCAGCAGCGACCCAGGGAGAGTAAATTCACCCCTCCACTTT.